This TCR beta chain originates from a study of tissue T cells after allogeneic stem cell transplantation. Study background: Tissue samples with histologically apparent lymphocytes on H&E review were prioritized for sequencing.

TCRdb's table, derived via immunoSEQ multiplex PCR, lists solely in-frame clones and lacks some. The sample includes about 3,000 clones, less than 80% of them seen just once. Adult allogeneic hematopoietic cell transplant recipients with steroid-refractory graft-versus-host disease were prospectively enrolled for research autopsy. Every graft-versus-host disease patient had gastrointestinal disease and got several lines of graft-versus-host disease therapy. Study results and caveats: Across patients, clones rarely overlapped, yet motif clusters were shared tissue-specifically. Alloreactivity or antigen specificity of tissue TCRs was not determined; some clones might be host cells.

This clone was seen only a few times. Its antigen is still unknown. Germline assignment: CDR1 SGHNT and CDR2 YYREEE (reference sequence). J lost 12 bases, V lost 4 bases, and 12 bases had no gene match. This CDR3 contains 15 residues. The TCR comes from an older male patient with steroid-refractory graft-versus-host disease after an allogeneic stem cell transplant. Some T cells could come from the graft donor. The chain joins TRBV5-4 to TRBJ1-4; 10 bases are shared with TRBD1. This sample comprised ascending colon tissue, obtained at autopsy. This chain's CDR3 is CASSKPTGGSGELFF. The CDR3 bases are TGTGCCAGCAGCAAGCCGACAGGGGGCTCTGGTGAACTGTTTTTT.